The 24 T cell receptor beta chains listed next were all sequenced from one sample in a study of T cells in Graves' hyperthyroidism and ophthalmopathy. Using RNA transcripts as the source, TCR beta CDR3 regions were amplified. HTBI primers were the set used in a first-round RT-PCR of the TCR CDR3. Each CDR3 protein gets one entry after TCRdb re-called the multiplex PCR reads with MiXCR. The sample gives about 610,000 distinct CDR3 sequences, approximately 15% of which show up once; roughly 4.5% is in the top ten. The source material was blood. The receptors shown here come from a woman aged 40 to 55 with Graves' ophthalmopathy.

This clonotype was counted ten times or more. The V call is TRBV6-1, the J call TRBJ2-7; 10 bases are a match to TRBD2. This CDR3 is built from 14 residues. Per the germline V gene, CDR1 is MNHNS and CDR2 is SASEGT. The J segment lost 3 bases and the V segment lost 6 bases, leaving 5 bases of the junction unmatched. CDR3 nucleotides: TGTGCCAGCAGGCTAGCGGGAGTCGACTACGAGCAGTACTTC. Amino acid sequence: CASRLAGVDYEQYF.

This clonotype was found many times. The chain recombines TRBV11-2 with TRBJ2-7; weak D call: TRBD1 (6 bases). V gave up 5 bases and J gave up 2 bases, with 13 bases separating them. Germline CDR1 is SGHAT and CDR2 is FQNNGV. The CDR3 is made up of 14 amino acids. CDR3 protein: CASSPAGTTYEQYF. For the CDR3, the DNA is TGTGCCAGCAGCCCCGCCGGGACAACCTACGAGCAGTACTTC.

In this sample, this clonotype turned up many times. The chain combines TRBV6-2 or TRBV6-3 with TRBJ1-1; D not resolved. This CDR3 has 14 amino acids. Germline-derived CDR1 and CDR2 are MNHEY and SVGEGT. Trimming pared 2 bases from V and 4 bases from J, leaving 11 bases between. The CDR3 spells CASSYTGLSTEAFF. The CDR3 coding sequence is TGTGCCAGCAGTTACACGGGTCTGAGCACTGAAGCTTTCTTT.

This clonotype is medium-sized (0.01 to 0.1%) by share. The chain employs TRBV6-2 or TRBV6-3 and TRBJ2-7; TRBD1 matches 7 bases. The J segment lost 2 bases and the V segment lost 3 bases, leaving 10 bases of the junction unmatched. Germline CDR1 and CDR2: MNHEY and SVGEGT. The CDR3 is made up of 16 amino acids. The CDR3 DNA follows: TGTGCCAGCAGTTATCGAACGGACAGGACGGCCTACGAGCAGTACTTC. Protein sequence: CASSYRTDRTAYEQYF.

The rearrangement links TRBV4-2 to TRBJ2-5; 9 nucleotides align to TRBD2. CDR3 length: 15 residues. Germline values: CDR1 LGHNA, CDR2 YNFKEQ. Losses at the gene ends were 3 bases for V and 1 base for J; bases not matched to a gene: 3. For the CDR3, the DNA is TGTGCCAGCAGCCAGCCGACTAGCGGCCAAGAGACCCAGTACTTC. Translating it yields CASSQPTSGQETQYF.

V and J are TRBV6-2 or TRBV6-3 and TRBJ1-2, with D maybe TRBD1 (5 bases). Trimming pared 2 bases from V and 6 bases from J, leaving 13 bases between. The germline gives CDR1 MNHEY, CDR2 SVGEGT. The CDR3 consists of 14 residues. CDR3 DNA: TGTGCCAGCAGTTACGGAAGCGGGGCGGATGGCTACACCTTC. Protein product: CASSYGSGADGYTF.

The V call is TRBV18, the J call TRBJ2-5; weak D call: TRBD1 (6 bases). The V gene lost 10 bases and the J gene lost 5 bases, with 14 bases spanning the gap. Germline CDR1 is KGHSH and CDR2 is LQKENI. This CDR3 is 12 amino acids long. CDR3 protein: CATATGMETQYF. CDR3 nucleotide sequence: TGTGCCACCGCCACAGGGATGGAGACCCAGTACTTC.

This chain joins TRBV30 and TRBJ1-1; D not certain. V dropped 2 bases and J dropped 1 base, with 8 bases sitting between them. The CDR3 runs to 13 residues. Germline V CDR1 and CDR2: GTSNPN, SVGIG (reference sequence). The CDR3 here is CAWSKGPNTEAFF. The CDR3 DNA follows: TGTGCCTGGAGTAAGGGCCCGAACACTGAAGCTTTCTTT.

At least ten counts were recorded for this clonotype. The chain combines TRBV19 with TRBJ2-2; D may correspond to TRBD1 or TRBD2 (5 bases each). Germline CDR1 is LNHDA and CDR2 is SQIVND (reference sequence). V was trimmed by 7 bases and J by 5 bases, leaving 20 bases between them. The CDR3 is 16 amino acids. The chain's CDR3 is CASKRDGLATTGELFF. The CDR3 DNA reads TGTGCCAGTAAAAGGGACGGGTTGGCGACAACCGGGGAGCTGTTTTTT.

At least ten counts were recorded for this clonotype. The rearrangement links TRBV20-1 to TRBJ1-2, with TRBD1 matching 8 bases. CDR3 length: 15 residues. J gave up 5 bases and V 5 bases, and 13 bases lay outside the gene matches. Germline CDR1 DFQATT, CDR2 SNEGSKA (reference sequence). The CDR3 region is CSAQLDRGVKYGYTF. CDR3 DNA: TGCAGTGCTCAACTAGACAGGGGTGTTAAATATGGCTACACCTTC.

This chain uses TRBV7-9 with TRBJ2-7; D might be TRBD2 (6 bases). Germline V gene sequence: CDR1 SEHNR, CDR2 FQNEAQ (reference sequence). This CDR3 comprises 13 residues. V lost 5 bases, J lost 2 bases, and 10 bases lay in between. CDR3 sequence reads: CASSVGLPYEQYF. In DNA, the CDR3 is TGTGCCAGCAGCGTAGGACTACCCTACGAGCAGTACTTC.

The genes are TRBV6-1 and TRBJ2-7, with 9 bases lining up with TRBD2. The CDR3 covers 14 residues. V was pared by 6 bases and J by 5 bases, with 8 bases of the junction left unmatched. CDR1 and CDR2 (germline): MNHNS, SASEGT. The CDR3 nucleotides are TGTGCCAGCAGCGACCGTCCTAGCGGGAACGAGCAGTACTTC. Translated, it gives CASSDRPSGNEQYF.

This clonotype was observed many times. V is TRBV12-3 or TRBV12-4 and J is TRBJ1-3, with D unclear. The CDR3 contains 13 residues. The germline V and J ends were trimmed by 2 bases and 6 bases, with 8 bases remaining between them. The CDR3 spells CASSLSGENTIYF. The CDR3, as DNA: TGTGCCAGCAGTTTATCAGGAGAAAACACCATATATTTT.

This clonotype has a count of ten or more. The V call is TRBV11-2, the J call TRBJ2-2, with 9 bases identical to TRBD2. Germline CDR1 reads SGHAT; CDR2 reads FQNNGV. Trimming cost V 2 bases and J 5 bases; bases outside gene matches: 12. This CDR3 has 18 amino acids. CDR3 nucleotide sequence: TGTGCCAGCAGCTTAATTTTAGCGGGAGAGATTGGGACCGGGGAGCTGTTTTTT. It specifies CASSLILAGEIGTGELFF.

This clonotype came up many times. The chain uses TRBV28 and TRBJ1-2, with TRBD1 as a possible D gene (5 bases). Germline V gives CDR1 MDHEN, CDR2 SYDVKM. Trimming left V 7 bases short and J 4 bases short, with 13 bases between. This CDR3 is 13 amino acids long. The CDR3 here is CASIPREGYGYTF. CDR3 in DNA: TGTGCCAGCATCCCCAGGGAGGGCTATGGCTACACCTTC.

This clonotype was counted many times. The chain employs TRBV6-2 or TRBV6-3 and TRBJ2-5, with TRBD2 matching over 8 bases. Trimming took 6 bases from V and 5 from J; bases not matched to a gene: 14. The CDR3 spans 16 residues. Per germline, CDR1 MNHEY and CDR2 SVGEGT. DNA for the CDR3: TGTGCCAGCAGCTCATCTCCCGGGACTAGATTGGAGACCCAGTACTTC. Residues: CASSSSPGTRLETQYF.

This clonotype was counted many times. CDR3 residues: CASNRNQETQYF. As DNA, the CDR3 is TGTGCCAGCAATCGGAACCAAGAGACCCAGTACTTC. V and J are TRBV2 and TRBJ2-5; no reliable D call. Trimming removed 7 bases from V and 0 bases from J, with 6 bases in between. Germline V gene data show CDR1 as SNHLY and CDR2 as FYNNEI. CDR3 length equals 12 residues. The full variable domain, its missing parts supplied by reference TRBV2 and TRBJ2-5, is EPEVTQTPSHQVTQMGQEVILRCVPISNHLYFYWYRQILGQKVEFLVSFYNNEISEKSEIFDDQFSVERPDGSNFTLKIRSTKLEDSAMYFCASNRNQETQYFGPGTRLLVL.

This clonotype appeared a few times. At one end, the junction sequence differs from germline, possibly due to a read error. This chain joins TRBV7-9 and TRBJ2-5, with 11 bases identical to TRBD1. The CDR3 has 14 amino acids. CDR1 and CDR2 from the germline V gene are SEHNR and FQNEAQ (reference sequence). CDR3 DNA sequence: TGTGCCAGCAGCGCCGGGACAGGGGGGGAGACCCAGCACTTC. Protein: CASSAGTGGETQHF.

V and J are TRBV27 and TRBJ2-7, with 9 bases matching TRBD2. Trimming took 5 bases from V and 2 from J; bases not matched to a gene: 1. Germline CDR1 and CDR2: MNHEY and SMNVEV (reference sequence). The CDR3 consists of 13 residues. The chain's CDR3 is CASSKRGAYEQYF. The DNA for the CDR3 is TGTGCCAGCAGTAAGCGGGGGGCCTACGAGCAGTACTTC.

The table lists this clonotype with many counts. The rearrangement uses TRBV27 and TRBJ1-1, with a possible D match to TRBD1 (5 bases). Trimming stripped 10 bases from V and 1 base from J, with 13 bases between. Germline-derived CDR1 and CDR2 are MNHEY and SMNVEV (reference sequence). The CDR3 runs 13 residues. The CDR3 is CATLGRENTEAFF. The CDR3 nucleotides read TGTGCCACCCTCGGCAGGGAGAACACTGAAGCTTTCTTT.

The J gene is TRBJ1-2, the V gene TRBV25-1, with TRBD1 matching 8 bases. The germline gives CDR1 MGHDK, CDR2 SYGVNS. Losses at the gene ends were 4 bases for V and 8 bases for J; bases not matched to a gene: 9. This CDR3 is built from 14 residues. The CDR3 DNA reads TGTGCCAGCAGTGCGTGGGCCACAGGGGGAGGCTACACCTTC. Its protein product is CASSAWATGGGYTF.

The chain employs TRBV27 and TRBJ1-3; tentatively, D is TRBD1 (6 bases). The CDR3 spans 14 residues. Trimming pared 6 bases from V and 4 bases from J, leaving 13 bases between. Germline assignment: CDR1 MNHEY and CDR2 SMNVEV (reference sequence). The CDR3 is CASSLRGEGNTIYF. The CDR3 DNA reads TGTGCCAGCAGCCTAAGGGGGGAAGGAAACACCATATATTTT.

For this clonotype: Given a much more abundant clone one base away, this may be a read error. J is TRBJ1-3 and V is TRBV18; no firm D call. Germline values: CDR1 KGHSH, CDR2 LQKENI. The CDR3 consists of 16 residues. The CDR3 here is CASPPQSADVGNTIYF. DNA for the CDR3: TGTGCCAGCCCACCACAGTCGGCGGACGTTGGAAACACCATATATTTT.

The chain's CDR3 is CASSRDRDDTYEQYF. DNA for the CDR3: TGTGCCAGCAGTCGGGACAGGGACGACACCTACGAGCAGTACTTC. The chain carries TRBV6-1 and TRBJ2-7; 9 nucleotides line up with TRBD1. Germline CDR1 reads MNHNS; CDR2 reads SASEGT. Losses at the gene ends were 5 bases for V and 2 bases for J; bases not matched to a gene: 7. CDR3 size: 15 residues.